This TCR beta chain came from a study of CD8 T cells in ankylosing spondylitis. Regarding this clonotype: Its antigen is still unknown.

Study-level results: Disease-linked clones displayed a CD8+ phenotype and appeared relatively rarely in peripheral blood. Matched ankylosing spondylitis synovial fluid reportedly contained a significantly enriched population of disease-linked clones. Characteristic of ankylosing spondylitis blood, it appeared, was a TCR beta motif comprising fewer than 10 highly homologous variants.

V was pared by 2 bases and J by 2 bases, with 6 bases of the junction left unmatched. The length of the CDR3 is 16 residues. Germline CDR1 reads SGHTA; CDR2 reads FQGNSA. 5'-RACE, quantitative and with molecular barcodes, yielded the TCR beta libraries. TCRdb re-analysed the 5' RACE reads in MiXCR, keeping a single row per CDR3 protein. There are fewer than 550,000 distinct CDR3 sequences in the sample; roughly 5% occur only once, and around 3.5% lies in the top ten. This TCR derives from a male donor with ankylosing spondylitis. Input material: blood, either unsorted or a sorted T cell fraction (not recorded which). The rearrangement uses TRBV7-2 and TRBJ2-5; 9 nucleotides line up with TRBD2. CDR3: CASSLRGAGGQETQYF. In nucleotides, the CDR3 is TGTGCCAGCAGCTTACGAGGGGCGGGGGGGCAAGAGACCCAGTACTTC.